The 24 T cell receptor beta chains below come from one sample, sequenced in a study of identical twins. TCRdb reprocessed the 5' RACE reads via MiXCR and lists one record per CDR3 protein. The sample records a few hundred thousand distinct CDR3 sequences, around 9.6% being singletons. The sample was also reused in another study, on yellow fever vaccine responses in identical twins.

Sequenced sample: PBMCs. The source of these receptors is a woman between 18 and 29 years old in good health.

This clonotype has a count of ten or more. CDR3 sequence reads: CSVEEGTKNTDTQYF. In DNA, the CDR3 is TGCAGCGTTGAAGAAGGTACAAAGAACACAGATACGCAGTATTTT. The gene calls are TRBV29-1 and TRBJ2-3; no clear D gene. Germline V CDR1 and CDR2: SQVTM, ANQGSEA. Trimming left V 0 bases short and J 2 bases short, with 12 bases between. CDR3 length equals 15 residues.

This clonotype was seen a handful of times. The chain recombines TRBV7-9 with TRBJ2-3, with 8 bases lining up with TRBD2. The germline V gene encodes CDR1 SEHNR and CDR2 FQNEAQ (reference sequence). Trimming took 3 bases from V and 1 from J; bases not matched to a gene: 6. The CDR3 consists of 16 residues. The chain's CDR3 is CASSFPETSGTDTQYF. DNA for the CDR3: TGTGCCAGCAGCTTTCCGGAGACTAGCGGCACAGATACGCAGTATTTT.

The genes are TRBV7-9 and TRBJ2-1; 8 nucleotides match TRBD1. V gave up 3 bases and J gave up 12 bases; unmatched junction bases: 7. The CDR3 covers 13 residues. The germline CDR1 and CDR2 sequences are SEHNR and FQNEAQ (reference sequence). The CDR3 here is CASSFRGRFVQFF. CDR3 bases: TGTGCCAGCAGCTTCAGGGGGCGATTTGTGCAGTTCTTC.

This clonotype was counted at least ten times. The V call is TRBV20-1, the J call TRBJ2-3, with a weak D call TRBD1 (7 bases). CDR3 length: 14 amino acids. Trimming removed 4 bases from V and 6 bases from J, with 17 bases in between. CDR1 and CDR2 from the germline V gene are DFQATT and SNEGSKA (reference sequence). The CDR3 nucleotides are TGCAGTGCTAAGGTCCCGGAGGGGGCGGATACGCAGTATTTT. This translates into CSAKVPEGADTQYF.

This clonotype was counted a few times. This chain links TRBV6-2 or TRBV6-3 with TRBJ2-5; 13 bases are a match to TRBD2. The CDR3 spans 16 residues. Germline CDR1 MNHEY, CDR2 SVGEGT. V trimming: 6 bases; J trimming: 4 bases; junction bases outside the gene matches: 8. As DNA, the CDR3 is TGTGCCAGCAGACGCGGACTAGCGGGAGCCGGAGAGACCCAGTACTTC. Translated: CASRRGLAGAGETQYF.

This clonotype was observed a few times. V and J are TRBV13 and TRBJ2-7; maybe TRBD1 (6 bases). The CDR3 covers 16 residues. Deletions cut 5 bases from V and 3 bases from J, with 20 bases between. Germline V lookup: CDR1 PRHDT, CDR2 FYEKMQ (reference sequence). The CDR3 spells CASSPTQGLGLYEQYF. CDR3 bases: TGTGCCAGCAGCCCGACCCAGGGGTTGGGGCTCTACGAGCAGTACTTC.

There are a few counts of this clonotype. The chain is built from TRBV24-1 and TRBJ2-1, with D perhaps matching TRBD1 (6 bases). The CDR3 totals 13 residues. CDR1 is KGHDR, CDR2 SFDVKD, per germline. Trimming cost V 5 bases and J 7 bases, with 11 bases left between them. The CDR3 region has the DNA TGTGCCACCAGTGTACAGGGTTGGAATGAGCAGTTCTTC. Its translation: CATSVQGWNEQFF.

This clonotype has at least ten counts. The V call is TRBV10-2, the J call TRBJ2-3; D is undetermined. The CDR3 loop spans 15 amino acids. The germline V gene has CDR1 WSHSY and CDR2 SAAADI. V was clipped by 0 bases and J by 6 bases, with 13 bases between them. CDR3: CASSESPGRSDTQYF. In DNA, the CDR3 is TGCGCCAGCAGTGAGTCACCAGGCCGCTCGGATACGCAGTATTTT.

This clonotype was counted ten times or more. The V call is TRBV12-3 or TRBV12-4, the J call TRBJ2-1; no reliable D call. The V gene lost 2 bases and the J gene lost 0 bases, with 11 bases spanning the gap. CDR3 length: 16 residues. The chain's CDR3 is CASSLNLLSSYNEQFF. CDR3 DNA sequence: TGTGCCAGCAGTTTAAACCTGCTGTCCTCCTACAATGAGCAGTTCTTC.

V usage is TRBV9 and J usage is TRBJ2-7, with TRBD1 matching over 8 bases. Trimming took 1 base from V and 3 from J; bases not matched to a gene: 3. This CDR3 has 14 residues. Germline loops: CDR1 SGDLS, CDR2 YYNGEE. The CDR3 loop is CASSVYGTGYEQYF. The DNA of the CDR3 is TGTGCCAGCAGCGTATATGGGACAGGCTACGAGCAGTACTTC.

Many counts were recorded for this clonotype. The chain links TRBV7-8 to TRBJ2-2; D unresolved. This CDR3 spans 17 amino acids. Germline loops: CDR1 SGHVS, CDR2 FQNEAQ. Trimming cost V 3 bases and J 4 bases, with 18 bases left between them. The CDR3 DNA is TGTGCCAGCAGCTTTTTGCGAAGGATGATGGGCACCGGGGAGCTGTTTTTT. It codes for CASSFLRRMMGTGELFF.

V gene TRBV28 combines with J gene TRBJ2-6; no reliable D call. This CDR3 spans 14 amino acids. Germline CDR1 MDHEN, CDR2 SYDVKM. Trimming stripped 7 bases from V and 3 bases from J, with 10 bases between. The CDR3 loop reads CASTPWDGANVLTF. In DNA, the CDR3 is TGTGCCAGCACGCCCTGGGATGGGGCCAACGTCCTGACTTTC.

V usage is TRBV6-2 or TRBV6-3 and J usage is TRBJ2-4; tentative D call: TRBD2 (6 bases). The V end was cut by 2 bases, the J end by 0 bases, with 14 bases between. This CDR3 region has 17 residues. Germline V CDR1 and CDR2: MNHEY, SVGEGT. Written as DNA, the CDR3 is TGTGCCAGCAGTTACCTGGAGGGAACTGTAGCCAAAAACATTCAGTACTTC. Encoded protein: CASSYLEGTVAKNIQYF.

The chain has TRBV2 and TRBJ2-1; 13 bases map to TRBD2. From germline, CDR1 is SNHLY and CDR2 FYNNEI. The CDR3 contains 18 residues. The CDR3, as DNA: TGTGTCAGGAGGACTAGCGGGAGAAACCCAAAAGAGCACAATGAGCAGTTCTTC. Its translation is CVRRTSGRNPKEHNEQFF.

The V gene is TRBV6-4, the J gene TRBJ1-5; a possible D gene is TRBD1 (5 bases). The V gene's germline CDR1 is MRHNA and CDR2 SNTAGT. There are 19 residues in the CDR3. Trimming left V 2 bases short and J 4 bases short, with 24 bases between. The CDR3 DNA reads as TGTGCCAGCAGTGACGTATCTGGCCATGAAGGGGTTTTTAATCAGCCCCAGCATTTT. Protein: CASSDVSGHEGVFNQPQHF.

This clonotype has a handful of counts. The chain has TRBV20-1 and TRBJ1-5, with 7 positions matching TRBD1. Germline V gives CDR1 DFQATT, CDR2 SNEGSKA (reference sequence). The V segment lost 4 bases and the J segment 2 bases; nucleotides outside the gene matches: 5. The CDR3 has 14 amino acids. The CDR3 DNA reads TGCAGTGCTAAAGACAGGGAAGGCAATCAGCCCCAGCATTTT. Translation gives CSAKDREGNQPQHF.

Ten or more counts support this clonotype. The chain combines TRBV12-3 or TRBV12-4 with TRBJ1-5, with a weak D call TRBD1 (6 bases). The CDR3 totals 14 residues. Between the trimmed V and J ends, which lost 6 bases and 6 bases, there was a span of 15 bases. The CDR3 DNA reads TGTGCCAGCAGCCCGGACAGCGTCACTCAGCCCCAGCATTTT. Protein: CASSPDSVTQPQHF.

This chain links TRBV6-1 with TRBJ2-4; D remains unclear. The CDR3 sequence is 17 residues long. Germline V gene lookup returns CDR1 MNHNS and CDR2 SASEGT. Trimming cost V 3 bases and J 0 bases, with 15 bases left between them. DNA of the CDR3: TGTGCCAGCAGTGATGTGGTTCAAATATTAGCCAAAAACATTCAGTACTTC. Encoded protein: CASSDVVQILAKNIQYF.

V and J are TRBV3-1 and TRBJ2-7; D unresolved. The CDR3 is 17 residues long. V was pared by 0 bases and J by 0 bases, with 15 bases between. Germline V gene lookup returns CDR1 LGHDT and CDR2 YNNKEL (reference sequence). The CDR3 here is CASSQDWSTVPSYEQYF. Written as DNA, the CDR3 is TGTGCCAGCAGCCAAGATTGGTCCACAGTCCCCTCCTACGAGCAGTACTTC.

The chain has TRBV25-1 and TRBJ2-7; 10 nucleotides agree with TRBD1. The length of the CDR3 is 14 residues. CDR1 is MGHDK and CDR2 is SYGVNS in the germline V gene. The trim removed 3 bases at V and 5 bases at J, leaving 4 bases unmatched. CDR3 in amino acids: CASSDRDRGHEQYF. CDR3 bases: TGTGCCAGCAGTGATCGTGACAGGGGGCACGAGCAGTACTTC.

V usage is TRBV15 and J usage is TRBJ2-3, with D uncertain. CDR1 and CDR2 from the germline V gene are LNHNV and YYDKDF (reference sequence). Trimming removed 0 bases from V and 1 base from J, with 8 bases in between. The CDR3 covers 15 residues. The CDR3 here is CATSRDRSGTDTQYF. The DNA for the CDR3 is TGTGCCACCAGCAGAGATCGGAGCGGCACAGATACGCAGTATTTT.

Notes on this clonotype: A much larger clone lies one base from this, so it may be a read error. The chain couples TRBV6-1 to TRBJ2-7; possibly TRBD1 for D (6 bases). V was pared by 9 bases and J by 4 bases, with 16 bases between. Germline CDR1 MNHNS, CDR2 SASEGT. This CDR3 spans 13 amino acids. The CDR3 here is CASVTGIWYEQYF. CDR3 sequence (DNA): TGTGCCAGTGTAACAGGGATTTGGTACGAGCAGTACTTC.

This clonotype showed up many times. The junction departs from germline at one end; a sequencing error may be responsible. The chain is built from TRBV4-3 and TRBJ2-1, with 11 bases that match TRBD2. The CDR3 runs to 17 residues. Germline V lookup: CDR1 LGHNA, CDR2 YSLEER. The CDR3 DNA follows: TGCGCCAGCAGCCACACACTAGCGGGAGTAGGCTACACTGAGCAGTTCTTC. Its translation: CASSHTLAGVGYTEQFF.

A few counts support this clonotype. V usage is TRBV29-1 and J usage is TRBJ2-7; D gene unclear. The CDR3 sequence is 11 residues long. Per germline, CDR1 SQVTM and CDR2 ANQGSEA. Deletions cut 6 bases from V and 5 bases from J, with 11 bases between. The DNA of the CDR3 is TGCAGCGTGGATCTGGGTAACGAGCAGTACTTC. As protein: CSVDLGNEQYF.